This TCR beta chain was profiled in a study of CD8+CD57+ T cells in acquired aplastic anemia. Study-wide context: Recorded DNA amounts for sorted CD4+ and CD8+ cells had an average of 3.2 ug.

To note about this clonotype: Its matching antigen is unknown. A much bigger clone sits one base away, suggesting this may be a read error.

Whoever was chosen for sequencing had shown CD8+CD57+ cell expansion by flow cytometry. Blood came from patients not yet given any therapy. Whole-study results and caveats: The number of CD8+ CDR3 sequences shared by patients and controls was about 30. No significant patient-versus-control difference appeared in CD8+ Simpson's diversity.

TCR beta VDJ combinations and CDR3 sequences were profiled from genomic DNA. Via MiXCR, TCRdb re-called the reads, giving one row per CDR3 protein. The sample shows about 180,000 distinct CDR3 sequences, more than 45% of them seen only once. The CDR3 runs 14 residues. The receptor was isolated from a human donor with aplastic anemia. Sequencing was done on a sample of sorted CD4+, CD8+, or CD8+CD57+ T cells (not recorded which) from PBMCs. The chain combines TRBV12-3 or TRBV12-4 with TRBJ2-1; 7 nucleotides agree with TRBD1. CDR3 region: CASSFLTGANVQFF. CDR3 coding DNA: TGTGCCAGCAGCTTCTTAACAGGGGCCAATGTGCAGTTCTTC.